What follows are 6 T cell receptor beta chains derived from one specimen sequenced in a study of blood T cell repertoires in COVID-19. Assay used: immunoSEQ multiplex PCR; TCRdb lists only in-frame clones, some missing. In the table there are 300,000 to 400,000 clones, 87% of which are singletons. The sample consisted of peripheral blood. Source of these receptors: a woman aged 60-70 years with COVID-19, enrolled during active disease.

The chain links TRBV5-4 to TRBJ1-4; D uncertain. The CDR3 loop spans 14 amino acids. V lost 0 bases to trimming and J lost 5 bases, with 8 bases between them. The germline CDR1 and CDR2 sequences are SGHNT and YYREEE (reference sequence). DNA of the CDR3: TGTGCCAGCAGCTTGGATAATATAAATGAAAAACTGTTTTTT. This encodes CASSLDNINEKLFF.

The chain joins TRBV2 to TRBJ2-2; D may be TRBD1 (5 bases). Germline V gene lookup returns CDR1 SNHLY and CDR2 FYNNEI. The CDR3 is 14 residues long. Between the trimmed V and J ends, which lost 8 bases and 1 base, there was a span of 11 bases. CDR3 sequence reads: CASRWTQNTGELFF. The CDR3 DNA reads TGTGCCAGCCGGTGGACACAGAACACCGGGGAGCTGTTTTTT.

This clone was found once. The chain couples TRBV7-2 to TRBJ1-2, with 8 bases that match TRBD1. The V segment lost 4 bases and the J segment 2 bases; nucleotides outside the gene matches: 6. The CDR3 sequence is 15 residues long. The germline gives CDR1 SGHTA, CDR2 FQGNSA. CDR3 in DNA: TGTGCCAGCAGCTCCCTTCGACAGGGGAACTATGGCTACACCTTC. Translating it yields CASSSLRQGNYGYTF. The whole variable domain, remainder taken from reference TRBV7-2 and TRBJ1-2, is GAGVSQSPSNKVTEKGKDVELRCDPISGHTALYWYRQSLGQGLEFLIYFQGNSAPDKSGLPSDRFSAERTGGSVSTLTIQRTQQEDSAVYLCASSSLRQGNYGYTFGSGTRLTVV.

The chain couples TRBV5-4 to TRBJ1-1, with 7 bases that match TRBD1. The CDR3 is made up of 12 amino acids. CDR1 SGHNT and CDR2 YYREEE come from the germline V gene (reference sequence). J lost 8 bases, V lost 4 bases, and 5 bases had no gene match. This chain's CDR3 is CASSEQGTEAFF. CDR3 DNA sequence: TGTGCCAGCAGCGAACAGGGGACCGAAGCTTTCTTT.

As DNA, the CDR3 is TGTGCCAGCAGCACGACAGGGGCAAACACAGATACGCAGTATTTT. Its protein product is CASSTTGANTDTQYF. V is TRBV5-4 and J is TRBJ2-3; TRBD1 matches at 8 bases. This CDR3 spans 15 amino acids. Germline V lookup: CDR1 SGHNT, CDR2 YYREEE (reference sequence). Trimming removed 4 bases from V and 2 bases from J; junction bases left unmatched: 6.

This clone is a singleton in its sample. The V call is TRBV3-1 (or the pseudogene TRBV3-2), the J call TRBJ1-2; the D is unclear. Germline V gives CDR1 LGHDT, CDR2 YNNKEL (reference sequence). The CDR3 is made up of 13 amino acids. Trimming shortened V by 3 bases and J by 4 bases, and 9 bases separated the two germline ends. The CDR3 protein is CASSHGSIYGYTF. The CDR3 coding sequence is TGTGCCAGCAGCCACGGGAGCATCTATGGCTACACCTTC.